What follows are 23 T cell receptor beta chains derived from one specimen sequenced in a study of blood T cell repertoires in COVID-19. The method was immunoSEQ multiplex PCR; TCRdb's version includes in-frame clones alone and lacks a portion of them. The repertoire includes over 50,000 clones, approximately 90% of them detected once, and 25% to 30% sits in the top ten. Sequencing input: peripheral blood. All receptors derive from a human donor in a cohort sampled during active COVID-19.

The chain uses TRBV29-1 and TRBJ2-3, with a weak D call TRBD1 (5 bases). Trimming left V 2 bases short and J 3 bases short, with 9 bases between. Germline CDR1 reads SQVTM; CDR2 reads ANQGSEA. The CDR3 is made up of 13 amino acids. CDR3 in amino acids: CSVEFQGTDTQYF. Written as DNA, the CDR3 is TGCAGCGTTGAATTCCAGGGTACAGATACGCAGTATTTT.

The chain couples TRBV28 to TRBJ2-7; possibly TRBD2 for D (6 bases). Germline V gene sequence: CDR1 MDHEN, CDR2 SYDVKM. The CDR3 contains 15 residues. The germline V and J ends were trimmed by 6 bases and 3 bases, with 18 bases remaining between them. DNA for the CDR3: TGTGCCAGCAGAGTTTGGGTGGGAGGAGACTACGAGCAGTACTTC. It codes for CASRVWVGGDYEQYF. Based on the CDR3 plus reference TRBV28 and TRBJ2-7, the full variable domain is DVKVTQSSRYLVKRTGEKVFLECVQDMDHENMFWYRQDPGLGLRLIYFSYDVKMKEKGDIPEGYSVSREKKERFSLILESASTNQTSMYLCASRVWVGGDYEQYFGPGTRLTVT.

This clone is a singleton in its sample. The chain employs TRBV11-1 and TRBJ1-6; TRBD1 is a possible D gene (5 bases). Germline assignment: CDR1 SGHAT and CDR2 FQDESV (reference sequence). The germline V and J ends were trimmed by 4 bases and 11 bases, with 21 bases remaining between them. This CDR3 has 16 residues. The CDR3: CASSSPGASIDPPLHF. In nucleotides, the CDR3 is TGTGCCAGCAGCTCCCCTGGGGCCTCTATAGATCCACCCCTCCACTTT.

The chain links TRBV5-1 to TRBJ1-2; 7 nucleotides line up with TRBD1. V shed 4 bases, J shed 4 bases, and the junction held 7 bases outside the gene matches. The germline CDR1 and CDR2 sequences are SGHRS and YFSETQ. This CDR3 region has 14 residues. The CDR3 nucleotides read TGCGCCAGCAGCAAAAGGGACAGAACCTATGGCTACACCTTC. This gives the protein CASSKRDRTYGYTF.

The chain carries TRBV24-1 and TRBJ2-2; TRBD1 aligns across 9 bases. The V and J ends lost 2 bases and 5 bases, in that order; junction bases with no gene match: 5. Germline values: CDR1 KGHDR, CDR2 SFDVKD. CDR3 length: 16 amino acids. The CDR3 loop reads CATSDSDRGRTGELFF. As DNA, the CDR3 is TGTGCCACCAGTGATTCGGACAGGGGCAGAACCGGGGAGCTGTTTTTT.

In DNA, the CDR3 is TGTGCCAGCAGCCAAGATCGACGGGGGGGATTCACAGATACGCAGTATTTT. Encoded protein: CASSQDRRGGFTDTQYF. The chain employs TRBV4-2 and TRBJ2-3; 8 bases map to TRBD2. This CDR3 has 17 amino acids. J was trimmed by 2 bases and V by 0 bases; bases with no gene match: 7. The V gene's germline CDR1 is LGHNA and CDR2 YNFKEQ.

The rearrangement links TRBV6-5 to TRBJ2-7, with TRBD1 identical over 7 bases. The CDR3 is made up of 13 amino acids. With V trimmed by 2 bases and J by 7 bases, 5 bases remained unmatched. Germline V gene sequence: CDR1 MNHEY, CDR2 SVGAGI. CDR3 region: CASSYPGTAEQYF. DNA for the CDR3: TGTGCCAGCAGTTACCCCGGGACAGCGGAGCAGTACTTC.

The chain recombines TRBV3-1 (or the pseudogene TRBV3-2) with TRBJ2-1, with 8 bases lining up with TRBD2. Germline loops: CDR1 LGHDT, CDR2 YNNKEL (reference sequence). V was clipped by 1 base and J by 4 bases; unmatched bases: 0. This CDR3 is built from 14 residues. The CDR3 loop is CASSQAGGYNEQFF. The CDR3 DNA sequence: TGTGCCAGCAGCCAAGCGGGGGGGTACAATGAGCAGTTCTTC.

J is TRBJ1-2 and V is TRBV12-3 or TRBV12-4; no clear D gene. This CDR3 contains 13 residues. V was cut by 5 bases and J by 4 bases, with 11 bases left in between. CDR3 loop: CASSQQIFYGYTF. The CDR3 DNA is TGTGCCAGCAGTCAACAGATATTCTATGGCTACACCTTC.

This clone was seen just once. The rearrangement uses TRBV19 and TRBJ2-7; possible D gene TRBD2, 6 bases. CDR1 and CDR2 from the germline V gene are LNHDA and SQIVND (reference sequence). V lost 8 bases, J lost 6 bases, and 17 bases lay in between. The CDR3 extends over 13 amino acids. Here the CDR3 DNA reads TGTGCCAGTGCCCCCTTAGCCGGGAGCGAGCAGTACTTC. Protein product: CASAPLAGSEQYF.

This chain links TRBV7-9 with TRBJ1-2; TRBD1 might be the D (5 bases). Germline lookup yields CDR1 SEHNR and CDR2 FQNEAQ (reference sequence). V was shortened by 4 bases and J by 7 bases, with 10 bases between the two germline ends. The CDR3 spans 12 residues. The CDR3 DNA sequence: TGTGCCAGCAGCTACGACAGTTCTGGCTACACCTTC. Translating it yields CASSYDSSGYTF.

The V gene is TRBV4-2, the J gene TRBJ2-1; a weak D match, TRBD1 (6 bases). Germline V gene data show CDR1 as LGHNA and CDR2 as YNFKEQ. V was cut by 3 bases and J by 3 bases, with 12 bases left in between. The CDR3 runs to 15 residues. The CDR3 is CASSHGVQGYNEQFF. Here the CDR3 DNA reads TGTGCCAGCAGCCATGGGGTACAGGGCTACAATGAGCAGTTCTTC.

The chain combines TRBV2 with TRBJ2-1; possible D gene TRBD1, 5 bases. The CDR3 covers 14 residues. V was pared by 4 bases and J by 7 bases, with 14 bases between. Germline V gene data show CDR1 as SNHLY and CDR2 as FYNNEI. DNA of the CDR3: TGTGCCAGCAGTGGGGGCCCCACTGGGAATGAGCAGTTCTTC. It codes for CASSGGPTGNEQFF.

V usage is TRBV11-2 and J usage is TRBJ1-2, with D possibly TRBD1 on 5 matching bases. Trimming took 5 bases from V and 3 from J, leaving 16 bases between them. Germline CDR1 is SGHAT and CDR2 is FQNNGV. This CDR3 contains 15 residues. CDR3 sequence (DNA): TGTGCCAGCAGCCATTCCAGGGTGGGGCACTATGGCTACACCTTC. It encodes CASSHSRVGHYGYTF.

This chain connects TRBV7-9 to TRBJ2-7, with a possible D match to TRBD1 (6 bases). The CDR3 has 14 amino acids. Trimming shortened V by 5 bases and J by 3 bases, and 14 bases separated the two germline ends. Germline V gene data show CDR1 as SEHNR and CDR2 as FQNEAQ (reference sequence). CDR3 in DNA: TGTGCCAGCAGCCAACAGGGTTTGAGCTACGAGCAGTACTTC. This gives the protein CASSQQGLSYEQYF.

The genes are TRBV27 and TRBJ2-3; no reliable D call. CDR1 MNHEY and CDR2 SMNVEV come from the germline V gene (reference sequence). The CDR3 loop spans 17 amino acids. Trimming cost V 5 bases and J 3 bases, with 21 bases left between them. CDR3 nucleotides: TGTGCCAGCAGTCCACCCCCCACGGTCTCGAGGACAGATACGCAGTATTTT. Protein sequence: CASSPPPTVSRTDTQYF.

J is TRBJ2-7 and V is TRBV19, with 11 bases matching TRBD1. Trimming took 8 bases from V and 5 from J; bases not matched to a gene: 2. Per germline, CDR1 LNHDA and CDR2 SQIVND (reference sequence). This CDR3 is built from 12 residues. The CDR3 DNA is TGTGCCAGTGGGGACAGGGGGGACGAGCAGTACTTC. Translating gives CASGDRGDEQYF.

The chain carries TRBV23-1 and TRBJ1-4; D gene ambiguous. TRBV23-1 is filed as an ORF, its function uncertain. The CDR3 is 14 amino acids. Trimming shortened V by 2 bases and J by 3 bases, and 7 bases separated the two germline ends. The CDR3 here is CASSQRLANEKLFF. Here the CDR3 DNA reads TGCGCCAGCAGTCAACGACTTGCTAATGAAAAACTGTTTTTT.

This rearrangement joins TRBV7-8 to TRBJ2-5, with TRBD2 identical over 8 bases. The J segment lost 5 bases and the V segment lost 8 bases, leaving 7 bases of the junction unmatched. CDR3 size: 13 residues. Looked up from germline, CDR1 is SGHVS and CDR2 is FQNEAQ. The CDR3 spells CASAGGRSETQYF. CDR3 in DNA: TGTGCCAGCGCGGGCGGGAGGTCGGAGACCCAGTACTTC.

This clone was seen a single time. The chain employs TRBV6-5 and TRBJ2-5; D ambiguous. The CDR3 runs to 13 residues. V was cut by 0 bases and J by 4 bases, with 6 bases left in between. From germline, CDR1 is MNHEY and CDR2 SVGAGI. Written as DNA, the CDR3 is TGTGCCAGCAGTTACTCCGGTCCAGAGACCCAGTACTTC. Translation: CASSYSGPETQYF.

The chain has TRBV18 and TRBJ2-5; no reliable D call. V was shortened by 4 bases and J by 5 bases, with 11 bases between the two germline ends. The length of the CDR3 is 13 residues. Germline-derived CDR1 and CDR2 are KGHSH and LQKENI. CDR3 nucleotides: TGTGCCAGCTCACTCGCCTCCCGGGAGACCCAGTACTTC. As protein: CASSLASRETQYF.

V usage is TRBV4-1 and J usage is TRBJ2-3, with 7 bases lining up with TRBD2. V lost 2 bases to trimming and J lost 4 bases; unmatched junction nucleotides: 6. Germline assignment: CDR1 MGHRA and CDR2 YSYEKL. The CDR3 runs to 15 residues. This CDR3 reads CASSQYSGRADTQYF. In DNA form, the CDR3 reads TGCGCCAGCAGCCAATATAGCGGGCGCGCAGATACGCAGTATTTT.

The V and J genes are TRBV28 and TRBJ2-2; 8 bases match TRBD2. The length of the CDR3 is 15 residues. J was trimmed by 6 bases and V by 5 bases; bases with no gene match: 8. Germline loops: CDR1 MDHEN, CDR2 SYDVKM. In DNA, the CDR3 is TGTGCCAGCAGTCCCAGCGGGAGCACCGCCGGGGAGCTGTTTTTT. Its translation is CASSPSGSTAGELFF.